This T cell receptor beta chain was captured in a study of cytomegalovirus exposure and HLA in healthy donors. Study overall: An earlier analysis identified fewer than 130 million unique TCR beta sequences in about 190 million T cells.

Regarding the study as a whole: Confirmation in vitro established that a few CMV-associated chains were specific for CMV antigens.

CDR3 size: 15 residues. Deletions cut 4 bases from V and 2 bases from J, with 14 bases between. Germline V gene data show CDR1 as SGHAT and CDR2 as FQDESV (reference sequence). On this clone itself: Its antigen is not identified.

The PCR contained 60 Vbeta and 13 Jbeta primers. Sequencing used immunoSEQ multiplex PCR; TCRdb keeps in-frame clones, though not all of them. Here the sample spans roughly 57,000 clones, 70% to 85% being singletons. Sequenced sample: PBMCs. The chain has TRBV11-1 and TRBJ1-1; D is perhaps TRBD1 (5 bases). The sequence was obtained from a man in his forties or fifties in good health and CMV-seronegative. The CDR3 DNA follows: TGTGCCAGCAGCTCCAGGGCCCCGCTCAACACTGAAGCTTTCTTT. Translating gives CASSSRAPLNTEAFF.